This T cell receptor (beta chain) derives from a study of PD-1 blockade in classical Hodgkin lymphoma. Study context: Each patient was given nivolumab 3 mg/kg through a vein every 2 weeks. Points from the study as a whole: Complete responders entered with baseline diversity on par with newly diagnosed patients, the results showed. By cycle point C4D1, TCR diversity had risen significantly in CD4+ cells (but not CD8+ cells).

Of note for this clone: Its matching antigen is unknown.

Germline assignment: CDR1 LNHDA and CDR2 SQIVND (reference sequence). The CDR3 length is 15 residues. V lost 5 bases to trimming and J lost 1 base, with 14 bases between them. Time point specified: cycle 4 day 1 (C4D1), after more than five weeks of nivolumab. Each and every patient relapsed after autologous stem cell transplantation, and patients got differing brentuximab vedotin exposure. Responses achieved at best were complete response, partial response or progressive disease. Clones were read by immunoSEQ multiplex PCR, and TCRdb kept only the in-frame ones, dropping some. This table holds 20,000 or so clones, roughly four fifths found once.

The chain couples TRBV19 to TRBJ2-5; no reliable D call. The sequence came from a human donor with classical Hodgkin lymphoma. The material was peripheral blood mononuclear cells (PBMCs), obtained before the fourth cycle of nivolumab. Written as DNA, the CDR3 is TGTGCCAGTAGTCCCCTCGGACGGACCCAAGAGACCCAGTACTTC. This encodes CASSPLGRTQETQYF.